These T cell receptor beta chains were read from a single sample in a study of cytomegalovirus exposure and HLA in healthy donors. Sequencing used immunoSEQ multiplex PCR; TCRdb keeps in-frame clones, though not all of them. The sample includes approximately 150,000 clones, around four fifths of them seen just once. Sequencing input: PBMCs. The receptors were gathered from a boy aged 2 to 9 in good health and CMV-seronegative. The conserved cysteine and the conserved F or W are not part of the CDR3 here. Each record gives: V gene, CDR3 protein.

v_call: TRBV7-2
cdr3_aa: ASSPHLGQVNYEQY

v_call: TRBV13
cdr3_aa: ASSPRTGPTYEQY

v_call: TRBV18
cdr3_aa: ASSLKPSTGGLRRGGGPQH

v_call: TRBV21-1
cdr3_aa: ASCVPKEEQGSSYEQY

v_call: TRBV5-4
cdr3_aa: ASSLGQMNTEAF

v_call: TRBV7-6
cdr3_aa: ASSLGQGASGNTIY

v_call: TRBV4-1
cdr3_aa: ASSPWRTASAKNIQY

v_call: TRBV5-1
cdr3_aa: ASSLRGNTEAF

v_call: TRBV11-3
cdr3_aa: ASSPDRGSQETQY

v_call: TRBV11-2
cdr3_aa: ASSFGGGWADTQY

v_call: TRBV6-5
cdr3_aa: ASSYSRGLSNYGYT

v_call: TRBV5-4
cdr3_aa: ASSWGWGTSGSYEQY

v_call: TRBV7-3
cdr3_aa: ASSPTGRGIYEQY

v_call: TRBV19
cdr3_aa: ASSTDPGQRYSRDQPQH

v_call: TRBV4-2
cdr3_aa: ASTIKALGVNEQF

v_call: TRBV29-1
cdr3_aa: SVECTDSQETQY

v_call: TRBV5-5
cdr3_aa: ASSFRLLGVSYEQY